The clone carrying this TCR beta chain has a single count. This sample is drawn from a study of blood T cell repertoires in COVID-19. Study as a whole: The United States, Italy and Spain provided the acute and convalescent COVID-19 samples. From T cells, B-cell-depleted T cells, or PBMCs came the material, which was cDNA or gDNA.

The CDR3 length is 15 residues. Trimming cost V 6 bases and J 0 bases, with 12 bases left between them. CDR1 is MNHEY, CDR2 SVGAGI, per germline. Per the study methods: It was from reference gene primer amplification that nucleated cell counts were estimated. Clones were read by immunoSEQ multiplex PCR, and TCRdb kept only the in-frame ones, dropping some. V, J and clone size are taken as reported in that table, and D and trimming were inferred from the DNA itself. The sample yields under 250,000 clones, 80% seen once. This TCR was recovered from a human donor in a cohort sampled during active COVID-19. The source material was peripheral blood. The gene calls are TRBV6-5 and TRBJ1-5; D may be TRBD1 (6 bases). The CDR3 spells CASRGQNPSNQPQHF. As DNA, the CDR3 is TGTGCCAGCAGAGGACAGAACCCTAGCAATCAGCCCCAGCATTTT.